This T cell receptor beta chain originates from a study of T cells after yellow fever vaccination. Study-level points and caveats: Reappearance after the booster was observed for most primary-vaccination clones (about 96% CD4, about 86% CD8).

The table lists this clonotype with a few counts. Its antigen is as yet unknown. The CDR3 extends over 15 amino acids. Trimming cost V 2 bases and J 7 bases; bases outside gene matches: 5. TCRdb recomputed calls from the 5' RACE reads with MiXCR, one row per CDR3 protein. The table includes 85,000 to 100,000 distinct CDR3 sequences, roughly 5.8% detected once. The rearrangement links TRBV12-3 or TRBV12-4 to TRBJ1-2, with 12 bases matching TRBD1. This sample comprised CD8+ T cells sorted from PBMCs, obtained 10 days after the yellow fever booster vaccination. The sequence derives from a man younger than 30 who received the YFV17D yellow fever vaccine. The DNA of the CDR3 is TGTGCCAGCAGTTTATCGGGACAGGGGGCTGTTGGCTACACCTTC. This translates into CASSLSGQGAVGYTF.